This note documents a single TCR beta chain sequence. The germline gives CDR1 SGHTA, CDR2 FQGNSA. V lost 5 bases to trimming and J lost 0 bases, with 11 bases between them. This CDR3 comprises 14 residues. Profiled with immunoSEQ multiplex PCR; TCRdb holds only in-frame clones, not every one. Among a few hundred thousand clones listed, around 89% were seen once. These data belong to a study of blood T cell repertoires in COVID-19. Study-level information: Whether acute or convalescent, the COVID-19 samples came from the United States, Italy and Spain.

Cohorts were assigned according to the clinical history that participants reported. The sequenced sample consisted of PBMCs or T cells enriched from blood (not recorded which). The V and J genes are TRBV7-2 and TRBJ2-7; D is perhaps TRBD2 (6 bases). This receptor was taken from a woman aged 40 to 50 who had recovered from COVID-19. The CDR3 nucleotides read TGTGCCAGCAGCCTCGGGACTCTCTCCTACGAGCAGTACTTC. It translates to CASSLGTLSYEQYF.